This T cell receptor beta chain was captured by sequencing in a study of T cell repertoires in cytomegalovirus infection (dated by TCRdb to about 2019). For the wider study: Peptide stimulations targeted recently identified HLA-C-restricted CMV epitopes, whose presentation resists viral immunomodulation, together with well-studied HLA-B-restricted epitopes. Donor HLA type was relevant to the analysis, because carriage of CMV infection together with the matching HLA type was indicated by public TCR beta signatures. Study-wide conclusions, independent of this receptor: Carriers of CMV infection plus the relevant HLA type were discriminated by the cumulative frequency of public TCR beta family members in the study cohort and in an independent roughly 400-donor cohort. In the ex vivo response, HLA-C-restricted CMV-specific TCR beta clonotypes were dominant, and in two of eight donors the single most frequent clonotype came from this HLA-C-restricted group.

Sequencing relied on an Illumina HiSeq 1500. TCRdb applied fastp at Q25 and MiXCR to the public reads, then kept only in-frame beta chains. One record per CDR3 amino acid sequence lists the most common genes and DNA. Here the sample has fewer than 900,000 distinct CDR3 sequences; almost 30% occur a single time. Roughly 14% of the sample is held by the ten biggest clonotypes. The CDR3 runs 17 residues from the cysteine to the phenylalanine. The read is trimmed to its CDR3 DNA, 51 bases read in frame from base 1. V lost 0 bases and J lost 5 bases, and the count of bases not matched to a germline gene is 4. Taken from the germline V gene, the CDR1 and CDR2 loops are MNHNS and SASEGT. To note about this clonotype: This receptor's antigen is unknown. No qualities accompany the bases; no much larger clone lies one base away.

The sample's treatment or condition label is to be understood as: in vitro stimulation with specific CMV peptide epitopes to enrich CMV-specific T cells. The V and J genes are TRBV6-1 and TRBJ2-6; 10 middle bases align to TRBD1. The sequencing here drew on cultured CD8+ T cells from PBMCs, taken from culture after CMV antigen stimulation. The sequence came from a human donor in good health (CMV status not recorded). Some clones in this sample may be carry-over from other donors' samples. The DNA reads TGTGCCAGCAGTGAAGCGAGACAGGGGGCCTGGGCCAACGTCCTGACTTTC. Its coded protein is CASSEARQGAWANVLTF.